This T cell receptor beta chain was retrieved from a study of blood T cell repertoires in COVID-19. The protocol was immunoSEQ multiplex PCR, while the TCRdb copy is restricted to in-frame clones and leaves out a portion. The sample comprises some 200,000 clones, around 88% of which are singletons, and more than 1.4% rests with the top ten. Losses at the gene ends were 5 bases for V and 4 bases for J; bases not matched to a gene: 8. This CDR3 comprises 16 residues. Per the germline V gene, CDR1 is SSHAT and CDR2 is FNYEAQ (reference sequence). The sample was peripheral blood. The clonotype comes from a man aged 18-30 years with active or convalescent COVID-19. The rearrangement uses TRBV7-7 and TRBJ2-3; TRBD2 matches 11 bases. The CDR3 nucleotides are TGTGCCAGCAGCCCAACACTAGCGGGAGATCCAGATACGCAGTATTTT. Encoded protein: CASSPTLAGDPDTQYF.